This record looks at one T cell receptor beta chain sequence and its context. Its antigen is unknown. The sample is drawn from a study of shared clonotypes between healthy human individuals. Study findings and constraints: A handful of donors held approximately 4.6% of naive CD4 clonotypes in common. Sorted-subset sequencing was shown by rarefaction to be incomplete despite large depth. Genetic and exposure-history diversity was limited by the small donor number.

Generated by immunoSEQ multiplex PCR, the TCRdb table keeps only in-frame clones and is missing some. The repertoire holds around 2.5 million clones, with approximately 94% as singletons. Adult donors, all healthy and HIV-negative, had no recent acute infections or vaccinations. V shed 0 bases, J shed 0 bases, and the junction held 3 bases outside the gene matches. In germline, CDR1 is SGHRS, CDR2 YFSETQ. The CDR3 contains 15 residues. This clonotype originated in a man younger than 35 in good health. Some clones in this sample may be carry-over from other donors' samples. The sequencing input was naive CD4+ T cells from PBMCs. The subset was: CD45RA+ positively selected. This rearrangement joins TRBV5-1 to TRBJ2-7; 7 bases match TRBD2. This chain's CDR3 is CASSLAGGDSYEQYF. CDR3 nucleotides: TGCGCCAGCAGCTTGGCGGGGGGTGACTCCTACGAGCAGTACTTC.